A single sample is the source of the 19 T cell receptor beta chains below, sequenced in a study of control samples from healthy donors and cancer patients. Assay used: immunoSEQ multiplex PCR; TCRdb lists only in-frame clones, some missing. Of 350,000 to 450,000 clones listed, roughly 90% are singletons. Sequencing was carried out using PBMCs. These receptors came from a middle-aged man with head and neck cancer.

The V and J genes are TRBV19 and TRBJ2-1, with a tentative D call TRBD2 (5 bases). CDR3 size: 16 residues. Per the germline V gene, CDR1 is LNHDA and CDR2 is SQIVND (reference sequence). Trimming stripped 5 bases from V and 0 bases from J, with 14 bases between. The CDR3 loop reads CASSQRGEGSYNEQFF. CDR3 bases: TGTGCCAGTAGTCAACGGGGTGAAGGCTCCTACAATGAGCAGTTCTTC.

CDR3 sequence: CASSLRGPLTYEQYF. The DNA of the CDR3 is TGTGCCAGCAGTTTAAGGGGGCCGCTTACCTACGAGCAGTACTTC. The genes are TRBV28 and TRBJ2-7; 7 positions match TRBD1. The CDR3 totals 15 residues. The germline V gene has CDR1 MDHEN and CDR2 SYDVKM. Trimming at V came to 2 bases and at J to 2 bases, leaving 6 bases not matched to a gene.

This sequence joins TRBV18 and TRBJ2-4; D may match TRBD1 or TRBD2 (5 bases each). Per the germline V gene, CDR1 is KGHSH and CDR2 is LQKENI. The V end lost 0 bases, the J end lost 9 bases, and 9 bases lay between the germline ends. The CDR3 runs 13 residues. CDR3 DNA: TGTGCCAGCTCACCACCGGGGGTACGCATTCAGTACTTC. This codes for CASSPPGVRIQYF.

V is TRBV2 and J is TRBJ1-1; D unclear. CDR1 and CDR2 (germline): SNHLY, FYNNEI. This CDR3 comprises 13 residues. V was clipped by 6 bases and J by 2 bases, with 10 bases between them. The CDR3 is CASSAGGNTEAFF. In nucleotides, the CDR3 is TGTGCCAGCAGCGCCGGAGGAAACACTGAAGCTTTCTTT.

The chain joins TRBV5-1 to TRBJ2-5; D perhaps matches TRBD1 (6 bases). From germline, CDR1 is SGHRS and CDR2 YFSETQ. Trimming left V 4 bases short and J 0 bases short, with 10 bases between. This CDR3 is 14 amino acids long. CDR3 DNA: TGCGCCAGCAGCCTGGGGGCAGACCAAGAGACCCAGTACTTC. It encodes CASSLGADQETQYF.

For the CDR3, the DNA is TGTGCCAGTACCCCGGGACAGGGCAACACTGAAGCTTTCTTT. Residues: CASTPGQGNTEAFF. The chain couples TRBV19 to TRBJ1-1; TRBD1 matches at 9 bases. Germline-derived CDR1 and CDR2 are LNHDA and SQIVND (reference sequence). After removal of 7 bases from V and 2 bases from J, the junction contained 5 bases not matched to a gene. The CDR3 runs to 14 residues.

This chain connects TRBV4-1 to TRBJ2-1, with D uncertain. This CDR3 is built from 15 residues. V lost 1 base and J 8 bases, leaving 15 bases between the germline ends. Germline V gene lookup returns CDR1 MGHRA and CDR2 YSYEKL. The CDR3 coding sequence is TGCGCCAGCAGCCAAGCGAAAGACACCTTCTATGAGCAGTTCTTC. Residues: CASSQAKDTFYEQFF.

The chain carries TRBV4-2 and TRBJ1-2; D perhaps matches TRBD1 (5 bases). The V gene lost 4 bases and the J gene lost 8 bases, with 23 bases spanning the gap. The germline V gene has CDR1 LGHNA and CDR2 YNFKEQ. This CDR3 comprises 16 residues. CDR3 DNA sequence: TGTGCCAGCAGCCCACAGGAAAGCGGGTGGAAAAAAGGCTACACCTTC. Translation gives CASSPQESGWKKGYTF.

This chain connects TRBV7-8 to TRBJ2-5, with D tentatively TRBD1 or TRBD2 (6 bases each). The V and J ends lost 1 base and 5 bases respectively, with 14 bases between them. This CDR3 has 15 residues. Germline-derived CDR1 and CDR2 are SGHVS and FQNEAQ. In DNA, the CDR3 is TGTGCCAGCAGCTTAGGATCCAGGGGAGGTGAGACCCAGTACTTC. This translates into CASSLGSRGGETQYF.

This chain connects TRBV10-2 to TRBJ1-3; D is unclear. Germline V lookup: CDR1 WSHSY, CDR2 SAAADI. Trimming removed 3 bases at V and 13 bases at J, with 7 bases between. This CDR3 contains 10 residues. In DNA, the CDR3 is TGCGCCAGCAGTGAAGGACGGATATATTTT. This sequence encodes CASSEGRIYF.

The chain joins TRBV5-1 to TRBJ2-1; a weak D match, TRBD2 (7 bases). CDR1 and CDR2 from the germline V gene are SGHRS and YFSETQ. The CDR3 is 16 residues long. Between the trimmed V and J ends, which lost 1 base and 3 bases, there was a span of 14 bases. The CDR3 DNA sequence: TGCGCCAGCAGCTTGAATGCGGGGGCCGACTACAATGAGCAGTTCTTC. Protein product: CASSLNAGADYNEQFF.

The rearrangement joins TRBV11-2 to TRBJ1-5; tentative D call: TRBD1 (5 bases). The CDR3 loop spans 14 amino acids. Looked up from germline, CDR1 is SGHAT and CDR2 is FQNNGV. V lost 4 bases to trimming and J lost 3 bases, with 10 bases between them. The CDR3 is CASSSGTVNQPQHF. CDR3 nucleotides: TGTGCCAGCAGCTCTGGGACCGTCAATCAGCCCCAGCATTTT.

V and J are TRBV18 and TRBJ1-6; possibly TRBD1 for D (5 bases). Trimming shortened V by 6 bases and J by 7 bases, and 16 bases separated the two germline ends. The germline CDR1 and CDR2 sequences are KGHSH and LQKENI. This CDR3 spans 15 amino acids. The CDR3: CASSPLGGRNSPLHF. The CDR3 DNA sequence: TGTGCCAGCTCCCCCCTTGGGGGACGGAATTCACCCCTCCACTTT.

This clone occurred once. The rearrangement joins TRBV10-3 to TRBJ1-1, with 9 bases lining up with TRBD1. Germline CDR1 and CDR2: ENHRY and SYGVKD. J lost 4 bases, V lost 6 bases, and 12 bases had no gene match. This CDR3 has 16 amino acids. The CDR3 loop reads CAISGSGTGRITEAFF. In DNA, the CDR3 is TGTGCCATCAGCGGTTCCGGGACAGGGAGGATCACTGAAGCTTTCTTT.

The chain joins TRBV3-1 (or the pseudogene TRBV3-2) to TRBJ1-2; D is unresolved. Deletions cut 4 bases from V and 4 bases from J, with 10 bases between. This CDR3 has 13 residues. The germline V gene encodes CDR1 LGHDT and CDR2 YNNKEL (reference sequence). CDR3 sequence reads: CASSPRETYGYTF. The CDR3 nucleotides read TGTGCCAGCAGCCCAAGGGAGACCTATGGCTACACCTTC.

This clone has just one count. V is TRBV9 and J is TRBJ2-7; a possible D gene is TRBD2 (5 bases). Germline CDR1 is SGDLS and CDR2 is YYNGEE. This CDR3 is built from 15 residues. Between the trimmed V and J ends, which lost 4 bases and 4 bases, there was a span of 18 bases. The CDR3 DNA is TGTGCCAGCAGCCCACAATCGGATGGGAGTTACGAGCAGTACTTC. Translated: CASSPQSDGSYEQYF.

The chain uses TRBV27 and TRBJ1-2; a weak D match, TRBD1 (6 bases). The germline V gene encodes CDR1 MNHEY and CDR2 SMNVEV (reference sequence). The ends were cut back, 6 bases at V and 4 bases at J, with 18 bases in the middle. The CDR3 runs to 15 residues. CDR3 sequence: CASSMKQGQGYGYTF. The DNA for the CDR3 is TGTGCCAGCAGCATGAAACAGGGCCAAGGCTATGGCTACACCTTC.

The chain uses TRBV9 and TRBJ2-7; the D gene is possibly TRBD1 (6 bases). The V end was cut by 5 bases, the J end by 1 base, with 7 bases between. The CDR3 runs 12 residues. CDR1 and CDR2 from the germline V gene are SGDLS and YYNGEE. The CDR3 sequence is CASSTGSYEQYF. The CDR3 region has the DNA TGTGCCAGCAGTACAGGGTCCTACGAGCAGTACTTC.

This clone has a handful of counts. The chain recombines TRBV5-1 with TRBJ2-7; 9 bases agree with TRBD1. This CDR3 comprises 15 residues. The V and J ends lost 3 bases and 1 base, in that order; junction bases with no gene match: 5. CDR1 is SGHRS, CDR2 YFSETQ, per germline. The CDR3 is CASSWDRVSSYEQYF. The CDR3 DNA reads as TGCGCCAGCAGCTGGGACAGGGTTAGTTCCTACGAGCAGTACTTC.